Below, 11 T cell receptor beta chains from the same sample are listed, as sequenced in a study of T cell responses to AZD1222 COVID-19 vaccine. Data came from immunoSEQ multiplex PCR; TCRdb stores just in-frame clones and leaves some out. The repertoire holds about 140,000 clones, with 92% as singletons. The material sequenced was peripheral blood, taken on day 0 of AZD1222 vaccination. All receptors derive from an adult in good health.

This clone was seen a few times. The CDR3 DNA is TGTGCCAGCAGTTCAGGGGGCGCGCGGAATGAGCAGTTCTTC. This codes for CASSSGGARNEQFF. V is TRBV28 and J is TRBJ2-1; 8 bases are a match to TRBD1. The CDR3 covers 14 residues. The germline gives CDR1 MDHEN, CDR2 SYDVKM. J was trimmed by 7 bases and V by 4 bases; bases with no gene match: 6.

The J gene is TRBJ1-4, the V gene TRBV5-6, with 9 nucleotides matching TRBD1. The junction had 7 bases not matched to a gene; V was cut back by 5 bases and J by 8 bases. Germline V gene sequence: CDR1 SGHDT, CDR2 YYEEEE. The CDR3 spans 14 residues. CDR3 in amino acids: CASRMGQGHEKLFF. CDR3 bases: TGTGCCAGCAGGATGGGACAGGGTCACGAAAAACTGTTTTTT.

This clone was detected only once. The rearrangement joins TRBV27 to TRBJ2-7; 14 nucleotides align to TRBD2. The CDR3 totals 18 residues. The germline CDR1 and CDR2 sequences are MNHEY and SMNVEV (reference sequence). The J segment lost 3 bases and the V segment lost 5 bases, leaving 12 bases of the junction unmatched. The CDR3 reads CASSPYLRLAGGSYEQYF. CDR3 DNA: TGTGCCAGCAGTCCTTATTTAAGACTAGCGGGAGGGAGCTACGAGCAGTACTTC.

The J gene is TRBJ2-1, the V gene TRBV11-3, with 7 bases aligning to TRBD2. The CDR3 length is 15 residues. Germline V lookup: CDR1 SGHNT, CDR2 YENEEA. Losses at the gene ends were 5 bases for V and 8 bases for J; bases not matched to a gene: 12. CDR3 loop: CASSRGRASLDEQFF. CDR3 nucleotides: TGTGCCAGCAGCCGTGGGAGGGCCTCCCTTGATGAGCAGTTCTTC.

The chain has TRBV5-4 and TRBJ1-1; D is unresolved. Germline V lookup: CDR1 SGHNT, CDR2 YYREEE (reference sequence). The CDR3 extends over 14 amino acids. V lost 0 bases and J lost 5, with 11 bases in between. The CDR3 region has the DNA TGTGCCAGCAGCTTGGACGGGAGGTGGACTGAAGCTTTCTTT. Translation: CASSLDGRWTEAFF.

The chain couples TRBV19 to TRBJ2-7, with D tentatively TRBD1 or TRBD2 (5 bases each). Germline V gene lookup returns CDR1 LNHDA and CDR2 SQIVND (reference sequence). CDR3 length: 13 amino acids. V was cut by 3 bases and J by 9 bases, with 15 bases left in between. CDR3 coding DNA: TGTGCCAGTAGTATGCGAGAGGGGATACCGCAGTACTTC. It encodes CASSMREGIPQYF.

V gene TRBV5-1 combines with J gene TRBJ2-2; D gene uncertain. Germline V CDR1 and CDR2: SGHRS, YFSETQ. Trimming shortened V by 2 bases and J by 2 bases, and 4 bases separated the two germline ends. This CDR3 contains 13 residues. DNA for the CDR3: TGCGCCAGCAGCTTAATAAACACCGGGGAGCTGTTTTTT. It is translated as CASSLINTGELFF.

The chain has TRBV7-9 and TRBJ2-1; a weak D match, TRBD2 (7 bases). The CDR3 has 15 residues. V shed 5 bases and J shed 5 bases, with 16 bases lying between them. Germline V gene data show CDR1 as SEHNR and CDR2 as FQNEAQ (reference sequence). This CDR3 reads CASSPLRGRDNEQFF. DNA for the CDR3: TGTGCCAGCAGCCCCCTTAGGGGGAGGGACAATGAGCAGTTCTTC.

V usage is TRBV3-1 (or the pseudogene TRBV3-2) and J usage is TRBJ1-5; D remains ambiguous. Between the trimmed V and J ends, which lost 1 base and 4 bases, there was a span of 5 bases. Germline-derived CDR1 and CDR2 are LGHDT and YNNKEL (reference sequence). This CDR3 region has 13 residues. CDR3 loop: CASSQVGNQPQHF. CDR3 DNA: TGTGCCAGCAGCCAAGTGGGAAATCAGCCCCAGCATTTT.

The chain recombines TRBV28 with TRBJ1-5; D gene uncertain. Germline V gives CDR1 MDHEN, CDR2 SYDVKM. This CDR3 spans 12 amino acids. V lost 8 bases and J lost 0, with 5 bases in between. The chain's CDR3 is CASGVSNQPQHF. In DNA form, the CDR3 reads TGTGCCAGCGGGGTTAGCAATCAGCCCCAGCATTTT.

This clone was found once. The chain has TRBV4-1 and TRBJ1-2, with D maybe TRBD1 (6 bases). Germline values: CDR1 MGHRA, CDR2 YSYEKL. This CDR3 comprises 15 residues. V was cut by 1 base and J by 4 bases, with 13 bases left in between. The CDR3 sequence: CASSQVYRVTYGYTF. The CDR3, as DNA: TGCGCCAGCAGCCAAGTCTACAGGGTTACCTATGGCTACACCTTC.